The 6 T cell receptor beta chains below come from one sample, sequenced in a study of CD8+CD57+ T cells in acquired aplastic anemia listed by TCRdb under 2018. The sequencer was an Illumina HiSeq 2000. Profiling of TCR beta VDJ combinations and CDR3 sequences used genomic DNA as the template. TCRdb applied fastp at Q25 and MiXCR to the public reads, then kept only in-frame beta chains. Every CDR3 protein is listed once, alongside the most common genes and DNA of its rows. This sample comprises 150,000 to 200,000 distinct CDR3 sequences, around half of them detected only once. The ten largest make up more than 0.95% of the sample. Expansion of CD8+CD57+ cells had been shown by flow cytometry in the patients chosen for sequencing. Sample: sorted CD4+, CD8+, or CD8+CD57+ T cells (not recorded which) from PBMCs. The receptors originated from a human donor with aplastic anemia.

The V call is TRBV7-6, the J call TRBJ1-2; 7 bases are a match to TRBD1. This CDR3 is built from 17 residues. V lost 6 bases and J lost 4; bases outside the gene matches: 17. Germline V CDR1 and CDR2: SGHVS, FNYEAQ. The CDR3 sequence: CASSYDRVGLRSYGYTF. For the CDR3, the DNA is TGTGCCAGCAGTTACGACAGGGTTGGTCTTAGAAGCTATGGCTACACCTTC.

This clonotype was found many times. The V gene is TRBV11-1, the J gene TRBJ2-3; 7 nucleotides agree with TRBD2. CDR1 SGHAT and CDR2 FQDESV come from the germline V gene (reference sequence). The CDR3 length is 15 residues. Trimming at V came to 2 bases and at J to 1 base, leaving 3 bases not matched to a gene. Here the CDR3 DNA reads TGTGCCAGCAGCTTACTAGCGGTGGGCACAGATACGCAGTATTTT. Its translation: CASSLLAVGTDTQYF.

The genes are TRBV20-1 and TRBJ1-3; 10 positions match TRBD1. There are 14 residues in the CDR3. CDR1 and CDR2 from the germline V gene are DFQATT and SNEGSKA (reference sequence). J was trimmed by 6 bases and V by 5 bases; bases with no gene match: 7. The CDR3 protein is CSAAPGTGENTIYF. The DNA for the CDR3 is TGCAGTGCTGCCCCCGGGACAGGGGAAAACACCATATATTTT.

This clonotype was recorded many times. This sequence joins TRBV19 and TRBJ2-3; TRBD1 aligns across 7 bases. The V gene's germline CDR1 is LNHDA and CDR2 SQIVND (reference sequence). The CDR3 covers 14 residues. With 6 bases clipped from V and 2 bases from J, the junction kept 5 bases outside the gene matches. CDR3 loop: CASRKTGATDTQYF. For the CDR3, the DNA is TGTGCCAGTAGGAAAACAGGGGCCACAGATACGCAGTATTTT.

This clonotype was counted at least ten times. The chain employs TRBV7-6 and TRBJ1-6; D not resolved. The V gene lost 5 bases and the J gene lost 3 bases, with 8 bases spanning the gap. This CDR3 is 14 amino acids long. Germline loops: CDR1 SGHVS, CDR2 FNYEAQ. The CDR3 loop is CASSISDYNSPLHF. CDR3 DNA: TGTGCCAGCAGCATCAGCGACTATAATTCACCCCTCCACTTT.

As concerns this clonotype: An end of the junction differs from the germline gene, which may be a read error. The gene calls are TRBV2 and TRBJ1-6, with D tentatively TRBD1 (6 bases). Germline V gene sequence: CDR1 SNHLY, CDR2 FYNNEI. The CDR3 runs 16 residues. In DNA form, the CDR3 reads TGTGCCAGCAGTGAACCAGGAGGGGGGGGAGGATCACCCCCCCACTTT. Protein: CASSEPGGGGGSPPHF.